This T cell receptor (beta chain) is drawn from a study of T cell responses to AZD1222 COVID-19 vaccine. With regard to this clone: The antigen remains unidentified.

Regarding the study as a whole: Researchers report vaccine-associated CD4 TCRs spanning spike, with dominance at 160-218 and 743-854. The breadth and depth of Spike-specific TCRs increased once two AZD1222 doses had been given.

Germline V gives CDR1 SGHRS, CDR2 YFSETQ. V lost 4 bases, J lost 7 bases, and 14 bases lay in between. This CDR3 region has 14 residues. Using immunoSEQ multiplex PCR, the repertoire was profiled, and TCRdb retains in-frame clones only, with some absent. The table lists 90,000 to 130,000 clones, over 85% of them singletons. The V gene is TRBV5-1, the J gene TRBJ1-4; D is ambiguous. The sequence came from an adult in good health. Sample: peripheral blood, taken on day 0 of MenACWY control vaccination. DNA for the CDR3: TGCGCCAGCAGCCCGTCGAACATTGCTGAAAAACTGTTTTTT. Translation: CASSPSNIAEKLFF. The whole variable domain, filled in from reference TRBV5-1 and TRBJ1-4, reads KAGVTQTPRYLIKTRGQQVTLSCSPISGHRSVSWYQQTPGQGLQFLFEYFSETQRNKGNFPGRFSGRQFSNSRSEMNVSTLELGDSALYLCASSPSNIAEKLFFGSGTQLSVL.